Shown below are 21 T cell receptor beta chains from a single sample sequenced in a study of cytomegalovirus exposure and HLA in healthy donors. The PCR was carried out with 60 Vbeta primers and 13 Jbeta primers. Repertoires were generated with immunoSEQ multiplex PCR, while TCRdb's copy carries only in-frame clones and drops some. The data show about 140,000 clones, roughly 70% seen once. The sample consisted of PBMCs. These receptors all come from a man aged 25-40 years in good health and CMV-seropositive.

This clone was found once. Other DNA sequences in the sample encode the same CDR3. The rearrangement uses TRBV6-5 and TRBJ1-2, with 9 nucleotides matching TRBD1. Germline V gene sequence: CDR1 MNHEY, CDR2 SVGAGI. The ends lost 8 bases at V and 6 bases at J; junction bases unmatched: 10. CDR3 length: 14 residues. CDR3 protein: CASGRDRDLDGYTF. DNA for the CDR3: TGTGCCAGCGGCCGGGACAGGGACTTGGATGGCTACACCTTC.

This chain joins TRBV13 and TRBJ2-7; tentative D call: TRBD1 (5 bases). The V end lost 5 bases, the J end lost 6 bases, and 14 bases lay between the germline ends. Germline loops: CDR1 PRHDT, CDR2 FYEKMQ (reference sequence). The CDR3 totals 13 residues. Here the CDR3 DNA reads TGTGCCAGCAGCCCTGAAACAGGTCGCGAGCAGTACTTC. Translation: CASSPETGREQYF.

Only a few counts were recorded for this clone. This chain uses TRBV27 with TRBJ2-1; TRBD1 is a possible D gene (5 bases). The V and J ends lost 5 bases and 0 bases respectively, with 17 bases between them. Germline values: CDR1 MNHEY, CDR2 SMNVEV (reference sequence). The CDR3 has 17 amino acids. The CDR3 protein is CASSARVTPSSYNEQFF. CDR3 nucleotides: TGTGCCAGCAGTGCCAGGGTTACCCCAAGCTCCTACAATGAGCAGTTCTTC.

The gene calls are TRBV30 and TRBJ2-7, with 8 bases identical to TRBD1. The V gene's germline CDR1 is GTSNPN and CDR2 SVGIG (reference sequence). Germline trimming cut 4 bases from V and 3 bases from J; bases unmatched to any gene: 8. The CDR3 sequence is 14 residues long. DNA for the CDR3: TGTGCCTGGAACCTACAGGGGGGAAGCTACGAGCAGTACTTC. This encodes CAWNLQGGSYEQYF.

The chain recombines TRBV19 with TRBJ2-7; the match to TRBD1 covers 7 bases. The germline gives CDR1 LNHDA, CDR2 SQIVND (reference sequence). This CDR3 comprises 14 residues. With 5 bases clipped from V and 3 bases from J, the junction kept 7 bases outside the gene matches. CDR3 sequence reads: CASSVAGTDYEQYF. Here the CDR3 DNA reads TGTGCCAGTAGTGTAGCCGGGACAGACTACGAGCAGTACTTC.

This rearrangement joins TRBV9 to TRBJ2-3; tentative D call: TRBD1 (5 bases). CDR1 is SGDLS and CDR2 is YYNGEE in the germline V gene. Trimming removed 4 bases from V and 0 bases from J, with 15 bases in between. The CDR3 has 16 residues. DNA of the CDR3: TGTGCCAGCAGCCTCCCAGGGTCCCCTAGCACAGATACGCAGTATTTT. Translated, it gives CASSLPGSPSTDTQYF.

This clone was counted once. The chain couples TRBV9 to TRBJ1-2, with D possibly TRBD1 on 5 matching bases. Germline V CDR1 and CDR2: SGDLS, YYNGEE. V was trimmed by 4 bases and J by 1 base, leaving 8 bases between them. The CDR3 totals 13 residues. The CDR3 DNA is TGTGCCAGCAGCTTAGACAGTAACTATGGCTACACCTTC. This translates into CASSLDSNYGYTF.

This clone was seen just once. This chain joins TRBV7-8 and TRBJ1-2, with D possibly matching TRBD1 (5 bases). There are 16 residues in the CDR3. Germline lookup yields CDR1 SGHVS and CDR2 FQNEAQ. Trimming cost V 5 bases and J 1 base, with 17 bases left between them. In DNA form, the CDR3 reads TGTGCCAGCAGCCCGACGGCCAGGGTTGTTAACTATGGCTACACCTTC. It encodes CASSPTARVVNYGYTF.

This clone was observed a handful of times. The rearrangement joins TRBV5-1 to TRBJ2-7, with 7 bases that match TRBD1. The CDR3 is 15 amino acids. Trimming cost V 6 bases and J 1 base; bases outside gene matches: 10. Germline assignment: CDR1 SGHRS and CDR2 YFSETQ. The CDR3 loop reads CASTADRLSSYEQYF. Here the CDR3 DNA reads TGCGCCAGCACCGCGGACAGGCTCTCATCCTACGAGCAGTACTTC.

The chain's CDR3 is CAWSVEIGGNEKLFF. The CDR3 bases are TGTGCCTGGAGTGTTGAAATCGGGGGGAATGAAAAACTGTTTTTT. The chain links TRBV30 to TRBJ1-4, with a weak D call TRBD1 (5 bases). The germline gives CDR1 GTSNPN, CDR2 SVGIG (reference sequence). The V and J ends lost 0 bases and 5 bases respectively, with 13 bases between them. CDR3 length equals 15 residues.

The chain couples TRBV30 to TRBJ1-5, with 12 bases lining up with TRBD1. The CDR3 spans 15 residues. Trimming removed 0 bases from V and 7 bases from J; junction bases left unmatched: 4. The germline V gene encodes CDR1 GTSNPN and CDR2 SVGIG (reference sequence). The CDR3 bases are TGTGCCTGGAGTGTACGGGGGACAGGGGGCCAGCCCCAGCATTTT. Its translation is CAWSVRGTGGQPQHF.

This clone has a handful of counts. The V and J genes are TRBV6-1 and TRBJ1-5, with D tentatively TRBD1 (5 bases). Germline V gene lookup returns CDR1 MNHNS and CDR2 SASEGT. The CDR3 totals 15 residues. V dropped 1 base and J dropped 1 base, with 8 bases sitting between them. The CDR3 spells CASSEVRASNQPQHF. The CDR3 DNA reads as TGTGCCAGCAGTGAAGTCAGGGCGAGCAATCAGCCCCAGCATTTT.

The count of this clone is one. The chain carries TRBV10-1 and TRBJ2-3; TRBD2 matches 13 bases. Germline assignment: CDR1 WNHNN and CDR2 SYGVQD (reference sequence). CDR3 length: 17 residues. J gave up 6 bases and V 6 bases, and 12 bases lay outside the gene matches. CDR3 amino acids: CASSPGGLAGDVDTQYF. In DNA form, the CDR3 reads TGCGCCAGCAGCCCCGGAGGACTAGCGGGAGATGTGGATACGCAGTATTTT.

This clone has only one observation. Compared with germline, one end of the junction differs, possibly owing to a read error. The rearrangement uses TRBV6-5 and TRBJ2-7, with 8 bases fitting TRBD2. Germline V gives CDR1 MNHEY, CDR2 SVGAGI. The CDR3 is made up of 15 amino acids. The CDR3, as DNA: TGTGCCGGCAGTTTCGGGATAGCGGGACAATACGAGCAGTACTTC. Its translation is CAGSFGIAGQYEQYF.

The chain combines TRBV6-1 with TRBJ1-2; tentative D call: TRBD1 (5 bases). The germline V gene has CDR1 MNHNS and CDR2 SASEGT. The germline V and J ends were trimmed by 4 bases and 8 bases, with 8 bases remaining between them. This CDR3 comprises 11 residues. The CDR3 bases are TGTGCCAGCAGTGTGACAGAAGGCTACACCTTC. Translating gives CASSVTEGYTF.

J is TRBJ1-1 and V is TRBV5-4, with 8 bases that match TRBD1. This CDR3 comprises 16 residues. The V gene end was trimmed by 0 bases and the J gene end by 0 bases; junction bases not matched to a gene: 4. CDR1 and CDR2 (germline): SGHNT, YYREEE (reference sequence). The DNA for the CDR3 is TGTGCCAGCAGCTTGGGACAGGGGAGGATGAACACTGAAGCTTTCTTT. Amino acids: CASSLGQGRMNTEAFF.

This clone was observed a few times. The CDR3 bases are TGTGCCAGCAGCCCGACAGGGATCACTGAAGCTTTCTTT. Residues: CASSPTGITEAFF. The V gene is TRBV9, the J gene TRBJ1-1; 7 nucleotides agree with TRBD1. Trimming at V came to 4 bases and at J to 4 bases, leaving 4 bases not matched to a gene. Per the germline V gene, CDR1 is SGDLS and CDR2 is YYNGEE. The CDR3 runs 13 residues.

The CDR3 DNA reads as TGTGCCAGCAGTTTGCAGGACAATCAGCCCCAGCATTTT. Translation gives CASSLQDNQPQHF. The chain recombines TRBV27 with TRBJ1-5; the D is unclear. The CDR3 sequence is 13 residues long. Trimming took 3 bases from V and 3 from J, leaving 6 bases between them. Per the germline V gene, CDR1 is MNHEY and CDR2 is SMNVEV (reference sequence).

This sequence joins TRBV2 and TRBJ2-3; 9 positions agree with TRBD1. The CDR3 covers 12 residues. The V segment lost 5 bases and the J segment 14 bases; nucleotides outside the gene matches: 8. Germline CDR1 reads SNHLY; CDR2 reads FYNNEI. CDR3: CASSLTRDRAYF. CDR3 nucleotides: TGTGCCAGCAGTTTGACCCGGGACAGGGCGTATTTT.

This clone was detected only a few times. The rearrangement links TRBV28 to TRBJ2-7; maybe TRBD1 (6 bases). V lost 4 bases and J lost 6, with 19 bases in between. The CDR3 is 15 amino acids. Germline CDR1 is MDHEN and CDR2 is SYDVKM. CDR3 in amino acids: CASSSEQGWGLEQYF. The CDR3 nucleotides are TGTGCCAGCAGTTCTGAACAGGGCTGGGGGCTCGAGCAGTACTTC. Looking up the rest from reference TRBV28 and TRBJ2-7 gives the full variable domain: DVKVTQSSRYLVKRTGEKVFLECVQDMDHENMFWYRQDPGLGLRLIYFSYDVKMKEKGDIPEGYSVSREKKERFSLILESASTNQTSMYLCASSSEQGWGLEQYFGPGTRLTVT.

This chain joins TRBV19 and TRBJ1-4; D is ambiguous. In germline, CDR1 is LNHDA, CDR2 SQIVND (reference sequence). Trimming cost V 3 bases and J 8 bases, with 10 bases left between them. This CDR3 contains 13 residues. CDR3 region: CASSMPHSEKLFF. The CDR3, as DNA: TGTGCCAGTAGTATGCCCCACTCGGAAAAACTGTTTTTT.